These 2 T cell receptor beta chains originate from one sample sequenced in a study of T cell responses to AZD1222 COVID-19 vaccine. Clones were read by immunoSEQ multiplex PCR, and TCRdb kept only the in-frame ones, dropping some. Of over 150,000 clones listed, approximately 94% are singletons. Here the sequenced sample was peripheral blood, taken 28 days after the second AZD1222 dose. The receptors were gathered from an adult who received the AZD1222 COVID-19 vaccine.

The chain has TRBV3-1 (or the pseudogene TRBV3-2) and TRBJ2-5; D might be TRBD1 (6 bases). Trimming removed 2 bases at V and 0 bases at J, with 10 bases between. There are 15 residues in the CDR3. The germline V gene has CDR1 LGHDT and CDR2 YNNKEL (reference sequence). The CDR3 DNA reads as TGTGCCAGCAGCCAAAACAGGGAATACCAAGAGACCCAGTACTTC. Encoded protein: CASSQNREYQETQYF.

The chain recombines TRBV9 with TRBJ1-5; D unclear. Germline V gives CDR1 SGDLS, CDR2 YYNGEE. The germline V and J ends were trimmed by 0 bases and 6 bases, with 13 bases remaining between them. The CDR3 contains 15 residues. The CDR3 reads CASSVGGGRAQPQHF. The CDR3 DNA follows: TGTGCCAGCAGCGTAGGGGGAGGTAGGGCTCAGCCCCAGCATTTT.